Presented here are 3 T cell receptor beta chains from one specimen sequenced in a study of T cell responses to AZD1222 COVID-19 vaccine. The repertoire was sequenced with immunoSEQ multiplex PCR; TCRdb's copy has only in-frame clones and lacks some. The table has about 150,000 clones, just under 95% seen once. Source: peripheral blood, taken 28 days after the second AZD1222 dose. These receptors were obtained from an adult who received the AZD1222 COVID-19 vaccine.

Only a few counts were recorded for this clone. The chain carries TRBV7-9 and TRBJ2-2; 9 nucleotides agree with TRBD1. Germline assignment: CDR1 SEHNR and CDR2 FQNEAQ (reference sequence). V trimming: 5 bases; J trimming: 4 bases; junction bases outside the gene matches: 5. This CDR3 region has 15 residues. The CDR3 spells CASSPQGASTGELFF. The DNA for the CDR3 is TGTGCCAGCAGCCCACAGGGGGCGTCCACCGGGGAGCTGTTTTTT.

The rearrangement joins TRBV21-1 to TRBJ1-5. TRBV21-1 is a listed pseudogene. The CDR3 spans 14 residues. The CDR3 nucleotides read TGTGCCAGCAGGCCGGGTCTTTCTAATCAGCCCCAGCATTTT. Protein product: CASRPGLSNQPQHF.

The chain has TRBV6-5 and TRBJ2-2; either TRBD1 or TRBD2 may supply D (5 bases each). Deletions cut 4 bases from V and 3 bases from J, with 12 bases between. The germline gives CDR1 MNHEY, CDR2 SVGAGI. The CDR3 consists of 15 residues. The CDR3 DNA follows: TGTGCCAGCAGTTTAGGGACGGGATACACCGGGGAGCTGTTTTTT. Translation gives CASSLGTGYTGELFF.